The 28 T cell receptor beta chains below all came from one sample that was sequenced in a study of TIL therapy for anti-PD-1-resistant metastatic lung cancer. The immunoSEQ assay was v3. TCRdb's table, derived via immunoSEQ multiplex PCR, lists solely in-frame clones and lacks some. The table shows roughly 46,000 clones, with 65% to 90% occurring only once. Time point described: pre-treatment sample, taken before nivolumab and TIL therapy. The specimen comprised blood, sampled at baseline. Receptors were obtained from a person aged 25 to 85 with non-small cell lung cancer.

The chain joins TRBV21-1 to TRBJ2-3; no DNA check was done on the table's D call, TRBD2. TRBV21-1 is flagged as a pseudogene. The CDR3 has 16 residues. In DNA, the CDR3 is TGTGCCAGCAGCAATCGGGATCCCCATGGCACAGATACGCAGTATTTT. It encodes CASSNRDPHGTDTQYF.

This clone was picked up one time. J is TRBJ2-7 and V is TRBV24-1; D is unresolved. Germline V CDR1 and CDR2: KGHDR, SFDVKD. CDR3 size: 14 residues. V was cut by 5 bases and J by 2 bases, with 12 bases left in between. CDR3 amino acids: CATSGPPQTYEQYF. The CDR3 nucleotides are TGTGCCACCAGTGGCCCTCCCCAGACCTACGAGCAGTACTTC.

V usage is TRBV7-9 and J usage is TRBJ1-2; 7 bases align to TRBD1. This CDR3 spans 15 amino acids. The ends lost 6 bases at V and 5 bases at J; junction bases unmatched: 12. Germline V gene data show CDR1 as SEHNR and CDR2 as FQNEAQ (reference sequence). CDR3 DNA sequence: TGTGCCAGCAGTCTCCCAGACAGGGACCGTTATGGCTACACCTTC. This gives the protein CASSLPDRDRYGYTF.

On this clone: A junction end diverges from the germline sequence, so it may reflect a read error. The rearrangement joins TRBV7-9 to TRBJ2-7, with 8 bases aligning to TRBD1. Germline V gives CDR1 SEHNR, CDR2 FQNEAQ (reference sequence). This CDR3 has 16 amino acids. The CDR3 sequence: CASSLAYGTGVYEQYF. The CDR3 nucleotides are TGTGCCAGCAGCCTAGCATACGGGACAGGAGTTTACGAGCAGTACTTC.

The gene calls are TRBV2 and TRBJ2-5; 8 bases agree with TRBD2. The germline V gene encodes CDR1 SNHLY and CDR2 FYNNEI. The CDR3 contains 15 residues. Trimming removed 7 bases from V and 1 base from J; junction bases left unmatched: 8. In DNA, the CDR3 is TGTGCCAGCACCGTACAAACTAGCGGCCAAGAGACCCAGTACTTC. It codes for CASTVQTSGQETQYF.

This rearrangement joins TRBV3-1 (or the pseudogene TRBV3-2) to TRBJ2-7, with 10 bases identical to TRBD1. This CDR3 spans 17 amino acids. Germline V gene sequence: CDR1 LGHDT, CDR2 YNNKEL (reference sequence). Germline trimming cut 0 bases from V and 4 bases from J; bases unmatched to any gene: 9. The CDR3 here is CASSQDGGQGNVYEQYF. The CDR3, as DNA: TGTGCCAGCAGCCAAGATGGGGGACAGGGGAACGTTTACGAGCAGTACTTC.

This sequence joins TRBV7-3 and TRBJ2-7, with 11 bases fitting TRBD2. The length of the CDR3 is 13 residues. Germline V gene data show CDR1 as SGHTA and CDR2 as FQGTGA. J was trimmed by 6 bases and V by 4 bases; bases with no gene match: 2. CDR3 region: CASSSLAGGEQYF. As DNA, the CDR3 is TGTGCCAGCAGCTCTCTAGCGGGAGGCGAGCAGTACTTC.

The chain links TRBV2 to TRBJ2-1; 10 positions match TRBD2. There are 14 residues in the CDR3. Germline lookup yields CDR1 SNHLY and CDR2 FYNNEI. With V trimmed by 3 bases and J by 5 bases, 1 base remained unmatched. CDR3 DNA sequence: TGTGCCAGCAGTGACGGACTAGCGGACAATGAGCAGTTCTTC. As protein: CASSDGLADNEQFF.

The chain combines TRBV2 with TRBJ1-3; 8 bases align to TRBD1. Germline-derived CDR1 and CDR2 are SNHLY and FYNNEI. J lost 2 bases, V lost 11 bases, and 8 bases had no gene match. The CDR3 has 14 amino acids. CDR3 coding DNA: TGTGCCGGCGCCGAACAGGGGGCTGGAAACACCATATATTTT. This encodes CAGAEQGAGNTIYF.

The gene calls are TRBV5-1 and TRBJ2-5; 12 bases are shared with TRBD2. CDR3 length: 17 residues. CDR1 is SGHRS and CDR2 is YFSETQ in the germline V gene. The J segment lost 5 bases and the V segment lost 3 bases, leaving 11 bases of the junction unmatched. The CDR3 coding sequence is TGCGCCAGCAGCTCATTGACTAGCGGGAGCGGCGGGGAGACCCAGTACTTC. Protein sequence: CASSSLTSGSGGETQYF.

This CDR3 reads CASSKQASGTLETQYF. The CDR3 DNA sequence: TGTGCCAGTAGTAAACAAGCTAGCGGGACACTAGAGACCCAGTACTTC. This chain joins TRBV19 and TRBJ2-5; TRBD2 matches at 9 bases. After removal of 4 bases from V and 4 bases from J, the junction contained 10 bases not matched to a gene. The CDR3 spans 16 residues. In germline, CDR1 is LNHDA, CDR2 SQIVND (reference sequence).

The V and J genes are TRBV28 and TRBJ2-7; D not resolved. The CDR3 length is 11 residues. The V end lost 5 bases, the J end lost 2 bases, and 4 bases lay between the germline ends. Germline CDR1 and CDR2: MDHEN and SYDVKM. The CDR3 spells CASSTPYEQYF. The DNA for the CDR3 is TGTGCCAGCAGTACCCCCTACGAGCAGTACTTC.

J is TRBJ2-5 and V is TRBV27; the match to TRBD2 covers 13 bases. The length of the CDR3 is 17 residues. Looked up from germline, CDR1 is MNHEY and CDR2 is SMNVEV (reference sequence). Losses at the gene ends were 0 bases for V and 4 bases for J; bases not matched to a gene: 5. The CDR3: CASSLSRTSGSVETQYF. The CDR3 region has the DNA TGTGCCAGCAGTTTATCGCGGACTAGCGGGAGTGTAGAGACCCAGTACTTC.

V and J are TRBV19 and TRBJ1-3; the D gene is possibly TRBD1 (5 bases). This CDR3 has 15 residues. Germline lookup yields CDR1 LNHDA and CDR2 SQIVND (reference sequence). V was trimmed by 7 bases and J by 0 bases, leaving 13 bases between them. The CDR3 coding sequence is TGTGCCAGTAATGGGGCAGGAAGCTCTGGAAACACCATATATTTT. Its protein is CASNGAGSSGNTIYF. The full variable domain, in which reference TRBV19 and TRBJ1-3 provide the parts outside the CDR3, is DGGITQSPKYLFRKEGQNVTLSCEQNLNHDAMYWYRQDPGQGLRLIYYSQIVNDFQKGDIAEGYSVSREKKESFPLTVTSAQKNPTAFYLCASNGAGSSGNTIYFGEGSWLTVV.

V gene TRBV10-2 combines with J gene TRBJ1-2; tentatively, D is TRBD1 (5 bases). Trimming stripped 4 bases from V and 2 bases from J, with 14 bases between. Germline V CDR1 and CDR2: WSHSY, SAAADI. This CDR3 contains 15 residues. DNA for the CDR3: TGCGCCAGCAGTGCAGGGAATGGCCCCAACTATGGCTACACCTTC. Its translation: CASSAGNGPNYGYTF.

The chain has TRBV10-1 and TRBJ1-4, with D unclear. Germline CDR1 reads WNHNN; CDR2 reads SYGVQD (reference sequence). Trimming removed 4 bases from V and 0 bases from J, with 15 bases in between. The CDR3 is 17 residues long. CDR3 sequence: CASSGSLRRSTNEKLFF. The CDR3 nucleotides are TGCGCCAGCAGTGGTTCGCTCCGTAGATCAACTAATGAAAAACTGTTTTTT.

The J gene is TRBJ2-5, the V gene TRBV5-1; 7 bases line up with TRBD1. The germline V gene encodes CDR1 SGHRS and CDR2 YFSETQ. CDR3 length: 15 amino acids. V lost 0 bases to trimming and J lost 3 bases; unmatched junction nucleotides: 5. In DNA, the CDR3 is TGCGCCAGCAGCTTGGGTGGACAGGCAAAAGAGACCCAGTACTTC. Its translation: CASSLGGQAKETQYF.

The gene calls are TRBV7-2 and TRBJ2-7, with 10 bases aligning to TRBD2. The germline gives CDR1 SGHTA, CDR2 FQGNSA. This CDR3 is 14 amino acids long. Germline trimming cut 4 bases from V and 5 bases from J; bases unmatched to any gene: 5. The CDR3 coding sequence is TGTGCCAGCAGCTCCCTAGCGGGGGAAAACGAGCAGTACTTC. Its protein is CASSSLAGENEQYF.

The chain links TRBV28 to TRBJ1-4; unclear D gene. CDR1 and CDR2 from the germline V gene are MDHEN and SYDVKM. V lost 4 bases, J lost 6 bases, and 12 bases lay in between. The CDR3 loop spans 14 amino acids. The CDR3 is CASSSSGRDEKLFF. The CDR3 DNA reads as TGTGCCAGCAGTTCCTCCGGGAGAGATGAAAAACTGTTTTTT.

The J gene is TRBJ1-2, the V gene TRBV5-5; maybe TRBD1 (5 bases). From germline, CDR1 is SGHKS and CDR2 YYEKEE (reference sequence). V lost 4 bases, J lost 10 bases, and 20 bases lay in between. This CDR3 contains 14 residues. CDR3 loop: CASSSTGTSDPYTF. DNA of the CDR3: TGTGCCAGCAGCAGCACCGGGACGTCCGATCCCTACACCTTC.

The CDR3: CASSFLPGQINYGYTF. The CDR3 DNA is TGTGCCAGCAGCTTCCTGCCGGGACAGATTAACTATGGCTACACCTTC. This chain connects TRBV7-2 to TRBJ1-2, with 7 bases matching TRBD1. CDR3 length: 16 amino acids. Germline loops: CDR1 SGHTA, CDR2 FQGNSA. V was clipped by 3 bases and J by 1 base; unmatched bases: 8.

In its sample, this clone was seen a few times. Here the CDR3 DNA reads TGCGCCAGCAGTCTGAACAGGGGGCCCAATGAGCAGTTCTTC. As protein: CASSLNRGPNEQFF. This sequence joins TRBV23-1 and TRBJ2-1, with 9 bases fitting TRBD1. TRBV23-1 is labeled an ORF, and its function is uncertain. V shed 4 bases, J shed 6 bases, and the junction held 4 bases outside the gene matches. The CDR3 sequence is 14 residues long.

The genes are TRBV5-5 and TRBJ2-3; D tentatively fits TRBD1 or TRBD2 (6 bases each). V gave up 1 base and J gave up 1 base, with 13 bases separating them. The CDR3 is made up of 16 amino acids. Germline CDR1 and CDR2: SGHKS and YYEKEE (reference sequence). The CDR3 DNA is TGTGCCAGCAGCTTGAGACGGGGGCCTGGCACAGATACGCAGTATTTT. Translation gives CASSLRRGPGTDTQYF.

This clone was counted once. V is TRBV6-2 or TRBV6-3 and J is TRBJ2-1; 7 bases fit TRBD2. CDR3 length: 13 residues. Germline lookup yields CDR1 MNHEY and CDR2 SVGEGT. Trimming took 6 bases from V and 5 from J; bases not matched to a gene: 4. The DNA for the CDR3 is TGTGCCAGCAGCAGGACTAGTCACAATGAGCAGTTCTTC. Protein sequence: CASSRTSHNEQFF.

This chain joins TRBV5-8 and TRBJ2-3; D unclear. V was pared by 1 base and J by 5 bases, with 2 bases between. In germline, CDR1 is SGHTS, CDR2 YDEGEE. The CDR3 loop spans 11 amino acids. The CDR3 DNA reads as TGTGCCAGCAGCTTGTTAGATACGCAGTATTTT. Protein sequence: CASSLLDTQYF. Looking up the rest from reference TRBV5-8 and TRBJ2-3 gives the full variable domain: EAGVTQSPTHLIKTRGQQATLRCSPISGHTSVYWYQQALGLGLQFLLWYDEGEERNRGNFPPRFSGRQFPNYSSELNVNALELEDSALYLCASSLLDTQYFGPGTRLTVL.

The genes are TRBV6-5 and TRBJ2-5; D not resolved. Trimming took 8 bases from V and 5 from J, leaving 18 bases between them. Germline CDR1 and CDR2: MNHEY and SVGAGI. CDR3 size: 14 residues. CDR3 sequence reads: CASARAVGRETQYF. The DNA for the CDR3 is TGTGCCAGCGCCCGGGCCGTGGGTAGGGAGACCCAGTACTTC.

The chain employs TRBV24-1 and TRBJ2-2; either TRBD1 or TRBD2 may fit D (6 bases each). V lost 1 base and J lost 6, with 11 bases in between. CDR1 is KGHDR, CDR2 SFDVKD, per germline. This CDR3 region has 15 residues. CDR3 bases: TGTGCCACCAGTGATTTAAATAGGGGGGCCGGGGAGCTGTTTTTT. Its translation: CATSDLNRGAGELFF.

The V gene is TRBV18, the J gene TRBJ2-5; unclear D gene. The V end lost 4 bases, the J end lost 4 bases, and 10 bases lay between the germline ends. This CDR3 spans 13 amino acids. Germline V gene sequence: CDR1 KGHSH, CDR2 LQKENI. The CDR3 protein is CASSQRNTETQYF. In nucleotides, the CDR3 is TGTGCCAGCTCACAACGGAATACAGAGACCCAGTACTTC.